Presented here are 5 T cell receptor beta chains from one specimen sequenced in a study of Ad26.COV2.S vaccination and SARS-CoV-2 variants. Noted treatment: around 19 received Ad26.COV2.S at low or high dose, single or two shots; a few received placebo; per-sample allocation not given. Sampling took place 63 days after the first vaccine or placebo injection. The assay was immunoSEQ multiplex PCR, and TCRdb's table has in-frame clones only and misses some. The sample includes roughly 410,000 clones, about 83% of them seen just once. Sequencing was performed on peripheral blood, taken in a trial of Ad26.COV2.S vaccine versus placebo. Receptors originate from a person aged 18 to 65 who received the Ad26.COV2.S COVID-19 vaccine or a placebo.

This chain connects TRBV6-4 to TRBJ2-2, with TRBD2 as a possible D gene (5 bases). V was cut by 7 bases and J by 4 bases, with 10 bases left in between. Germline V gene sequence: CDR1 MRHNA, CDR2 SNTAGT. The CDR3 loop spans 13 amino acids. CDR3 amino acids: CASKQAGTGELFF. The CDR3 DNA reads TGTGCCAGCAAGCAGGCGGGCACCGGGGAGCTGTTTTTT.

The chain has TRBV9 and TRBJ2-1; D call uncertain. Deletions cut 4 bases from V and 6 bases from J, with 20 bases between. The germline gives CDR1 SGDLS, CDR2 YYNGEE. The CDR3 runs 16 residues. The CDR3 DNA is TGTGCCAGCAGCCCACGAGGACGAGGTGGTGGCAATGAGCAGTTCTTC. This gives the protein CASSPRGRGGGNEQFF.

The rearrangement uses TRBV7-6 and TRBJ1-6, with D hard to call. The V gene's germline CDR1 is SGHVS and CDR2 FNYEAQ. The V end lost 1 base, the J end lost 8 bases, and 6 bases lay between the germline ends. The CDR3 is 13 amino acids. The CDR3 bases are TGTGCCAGCAGCTTAGGCGAGTATTCACCCCTCCACTTT. It codes for CASSLGEYSPLHF.

This chain joins TRBV7-8 and TRBJ1-2, with no clear D. The length of the CDR3 is 15 residues. Germline V gives CDR1 SGHVS, CDR2 FQNEAQ. V was cut by 5 bases and J by 3 bases, with 16 bases left in between. As DNA, the CDR3 is TGTGCCAGCAGCGTTCGACTCTGGACGTACTATGGCTACACCTTC. Its translation: CASSVRLWTYYGYTF.

The gene calls are TRBV7-2 and TRBJ2-5; no definite D call. CDR1 is SGHTA, CDR2 FQGNSA, per germline. Trimming removed 5 bases from V and 1 base from J, with 11 bases in between. This CDR3 is 14 amino acids long. The CDR3 DNA reads as TGTGCCAGCAGCCCCGAGCAGACCCAAGAGACCCAGTACTTC. This sequence encodes CASSPEQTQETQYF.